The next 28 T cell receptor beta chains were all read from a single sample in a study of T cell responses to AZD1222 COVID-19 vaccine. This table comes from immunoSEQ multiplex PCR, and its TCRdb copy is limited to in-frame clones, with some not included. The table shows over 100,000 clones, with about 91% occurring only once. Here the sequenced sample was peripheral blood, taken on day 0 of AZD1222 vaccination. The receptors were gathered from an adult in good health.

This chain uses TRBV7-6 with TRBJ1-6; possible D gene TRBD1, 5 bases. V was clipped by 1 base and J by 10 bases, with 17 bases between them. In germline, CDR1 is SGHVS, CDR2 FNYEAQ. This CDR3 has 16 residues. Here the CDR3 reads CASSLVGGRGGSPLHF. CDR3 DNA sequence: TGTGCCAGCAGCTTAGTGGGGGGTCGGGGAGGATCACCCCTCCACTTT. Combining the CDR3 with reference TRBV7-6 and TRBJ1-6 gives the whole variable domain GAGVSQSPRYKVTKRGQDVALRCDPISGHVSLYWYRQALGQGPEFLTYFNYEAQQDKSGLPNDRFSAERPEGSISTLTIQRTEQRDSAMYRCASSLVGGRGGSPLHFGNGTRLTVT.

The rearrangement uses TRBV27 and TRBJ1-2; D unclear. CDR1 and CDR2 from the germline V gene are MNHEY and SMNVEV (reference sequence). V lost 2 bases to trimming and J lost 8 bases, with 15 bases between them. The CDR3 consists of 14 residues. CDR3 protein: CASSLGKTTRGYTF. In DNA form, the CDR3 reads TGTGCCAGCAGTTTAGGGAAGACCACGCGGGGCTACACCTTC.

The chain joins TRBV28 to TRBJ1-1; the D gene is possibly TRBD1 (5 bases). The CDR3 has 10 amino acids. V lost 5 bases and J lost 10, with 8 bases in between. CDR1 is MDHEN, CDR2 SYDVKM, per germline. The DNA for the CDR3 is TGTGCCAGCAGTACGGGGGTAGCTTTCTTT. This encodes CASSTGVAFF. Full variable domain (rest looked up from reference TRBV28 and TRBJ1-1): DVKVTQSSRYLVKRTGEKVFLECVQDMDHENMFWYRQDPGLGLRLIYFSYDVKMKEKGDIPEGYSVSREKKERFSLILESASTNQTSMYLCASSTGVAFFGQGTRLTVV.

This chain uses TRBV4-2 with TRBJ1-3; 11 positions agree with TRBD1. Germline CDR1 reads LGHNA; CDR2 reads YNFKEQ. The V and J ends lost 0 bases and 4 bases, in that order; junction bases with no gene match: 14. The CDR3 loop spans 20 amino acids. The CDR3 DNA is TGTGCCAGCAGCCAAGATCGTCTGGACAGGGGGCCCCCTAAGGGAAACACCATATATTTT. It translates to CASSQDRLDRGPPKGNTIYF.

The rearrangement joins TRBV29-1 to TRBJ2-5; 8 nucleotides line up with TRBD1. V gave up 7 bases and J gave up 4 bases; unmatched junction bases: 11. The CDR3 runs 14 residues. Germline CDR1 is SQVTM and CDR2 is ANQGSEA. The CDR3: CSGTSQGVGETQYF. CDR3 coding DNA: TGCAGCGGGACCTCACAGGGGGTCGGAGAGACCCAGTACTTC. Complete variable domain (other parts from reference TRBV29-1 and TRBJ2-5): SAVISQKPSRDICQRGTSLTIQCQVDSQVTMMFWYRQQPGQSLTLIATANQGSEATYESGFVIDKFPISRPNLTFSTLTVSNMSPEDSSIYLCSGTSQGVGETQYFGPGTRLLVL.

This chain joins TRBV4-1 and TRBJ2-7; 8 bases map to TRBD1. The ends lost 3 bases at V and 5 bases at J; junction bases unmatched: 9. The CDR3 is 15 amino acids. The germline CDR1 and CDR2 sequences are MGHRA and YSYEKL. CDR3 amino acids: CASSQMDRVPHEQYF. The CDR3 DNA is TGCGCCAGCAGCCAGATGGACAGGGTGCCCCACGAGCAGTACTTC.

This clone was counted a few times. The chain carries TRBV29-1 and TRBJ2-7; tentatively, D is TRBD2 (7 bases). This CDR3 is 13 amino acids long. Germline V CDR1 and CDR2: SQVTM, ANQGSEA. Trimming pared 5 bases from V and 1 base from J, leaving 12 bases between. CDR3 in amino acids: CSVWGGSSYEQYF. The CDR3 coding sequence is TGCAGCGTTTGGGGGGGCAGTTCCTACGAGCAGTACTTC.

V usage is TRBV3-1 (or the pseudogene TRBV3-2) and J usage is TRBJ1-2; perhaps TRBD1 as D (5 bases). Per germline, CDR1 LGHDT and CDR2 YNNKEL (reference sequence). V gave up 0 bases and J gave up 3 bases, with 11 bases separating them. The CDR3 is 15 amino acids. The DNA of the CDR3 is TGTGCCAGCAGCCAAGATCCACAGGTCTACTATGGCTACACCTTC. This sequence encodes CASSQDPQVYYGYTF.

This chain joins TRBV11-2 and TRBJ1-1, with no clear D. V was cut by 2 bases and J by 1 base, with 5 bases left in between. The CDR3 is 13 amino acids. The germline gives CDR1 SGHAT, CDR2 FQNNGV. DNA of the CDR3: TGTGCCAGCAGCTTACTTGGGAACACTGAAGCTTTCTTT. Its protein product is CASSLLGNTEAFF.

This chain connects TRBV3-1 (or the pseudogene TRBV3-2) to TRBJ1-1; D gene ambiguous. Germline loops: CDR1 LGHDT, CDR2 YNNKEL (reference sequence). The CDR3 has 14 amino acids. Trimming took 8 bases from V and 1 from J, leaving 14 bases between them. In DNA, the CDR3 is TGTGCCAGCGTATCCATGGTGGGGAACACTGAAGCTTTCTTT. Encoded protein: CASVSMVGNTEAFF.

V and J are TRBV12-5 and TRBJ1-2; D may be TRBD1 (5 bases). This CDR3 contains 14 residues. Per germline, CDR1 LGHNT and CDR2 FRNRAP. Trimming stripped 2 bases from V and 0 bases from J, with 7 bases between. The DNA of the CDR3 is TGTGCTAGTGGTTTGAGGGGAGCTAACTATGGCTACACCTTC. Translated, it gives CASGLRGANYGYTF.

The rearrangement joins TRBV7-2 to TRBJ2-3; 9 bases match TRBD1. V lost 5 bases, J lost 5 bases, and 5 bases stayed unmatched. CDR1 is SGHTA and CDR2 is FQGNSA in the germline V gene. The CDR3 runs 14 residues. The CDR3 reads CASSDTGGRDTQYF. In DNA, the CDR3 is TGTGCCAGCAGCGATACAGGGGGCAGAGATACGCAGTATTTT.

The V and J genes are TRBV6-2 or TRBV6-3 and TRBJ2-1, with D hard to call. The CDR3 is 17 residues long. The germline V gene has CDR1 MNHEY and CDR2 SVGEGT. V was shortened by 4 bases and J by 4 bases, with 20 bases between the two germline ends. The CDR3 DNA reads TGTGCCAGCAGTTTCAACCCGACGTTATCCTCGTACAATGAGCAGTTCTTC. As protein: CASSFNPTLSSYNEQFF.

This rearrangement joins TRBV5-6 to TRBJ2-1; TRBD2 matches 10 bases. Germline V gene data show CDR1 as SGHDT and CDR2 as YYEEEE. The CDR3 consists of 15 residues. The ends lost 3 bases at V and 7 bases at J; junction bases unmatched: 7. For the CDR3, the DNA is TGTGCCAGCAGCTCCTTAGCGGGAGGAATGAATGAGCAGTTCTTC. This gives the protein CASSSLAGGMNEQFF.

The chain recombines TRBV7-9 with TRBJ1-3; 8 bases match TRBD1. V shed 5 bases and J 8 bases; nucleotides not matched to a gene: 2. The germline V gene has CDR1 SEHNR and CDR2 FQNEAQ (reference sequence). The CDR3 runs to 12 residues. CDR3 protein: CASSATGDTIYF. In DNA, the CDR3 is TGTGCCAGCAGCGCGACAGGGGACACCATATATTTT.

The CDR3 spells CASSLRLYGYTF. In nucleotides, the CDR3 is TGTGCCAGCAGTTTACGCCTCTATGGCTACACCTTC. J is TRBJ1-2 and V is TRBV28; D unresolved. There are 12 residues in the CDR3. In germline, CDR1 is MDHEN, CDR2 SYDVKM. V was shortened by 2 bases and J by 4 bases, with 5 bases between the two germline ends.

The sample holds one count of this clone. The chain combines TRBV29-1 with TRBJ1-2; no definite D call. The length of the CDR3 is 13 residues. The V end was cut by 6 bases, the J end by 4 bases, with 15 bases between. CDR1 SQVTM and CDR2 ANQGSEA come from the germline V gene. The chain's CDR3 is CSVNIEAPYGYTF. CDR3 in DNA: TGCAGCGTAAATATAGAGGCCCCCTATGGCTACACCTTC.

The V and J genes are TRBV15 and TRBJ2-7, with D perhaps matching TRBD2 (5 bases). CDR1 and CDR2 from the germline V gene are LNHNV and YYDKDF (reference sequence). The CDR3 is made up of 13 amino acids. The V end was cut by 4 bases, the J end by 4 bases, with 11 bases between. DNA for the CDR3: TGTGCCACCAGCAAAGCCATAGCGTACGAGCAGTACTTC. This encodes CATSKAIAYEQYF.

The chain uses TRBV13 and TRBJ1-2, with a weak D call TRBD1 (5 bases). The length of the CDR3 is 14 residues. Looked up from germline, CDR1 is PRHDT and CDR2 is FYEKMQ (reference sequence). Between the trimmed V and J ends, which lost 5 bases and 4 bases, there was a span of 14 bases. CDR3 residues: CASSGRRDLYGYTF. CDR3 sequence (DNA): TGTGCCAGCAGCGGTAGACGGGACCTCTATGGCTACACCTTC.

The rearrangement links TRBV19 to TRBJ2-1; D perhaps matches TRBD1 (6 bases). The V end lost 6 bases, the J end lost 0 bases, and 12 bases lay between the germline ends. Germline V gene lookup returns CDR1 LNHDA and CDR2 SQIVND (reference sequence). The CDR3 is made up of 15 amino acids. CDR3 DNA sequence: TGTGCCAGTAGCACCAGGGGTGGCTCCTACAATGAGCAGTTCTTC. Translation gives CASSTRGGSYNEQFF. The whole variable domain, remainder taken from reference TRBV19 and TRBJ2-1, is DGGITQSPKYLFRKEGQNVTLSCEQNLNHDAMYWYRQDPGQGLRLIYYSQIVNDFQKGDIAEGYSVSREKKESFPLTVTSAQKNPTAFYLCASSTRGGSYNEQFFGPGTRLTVL.

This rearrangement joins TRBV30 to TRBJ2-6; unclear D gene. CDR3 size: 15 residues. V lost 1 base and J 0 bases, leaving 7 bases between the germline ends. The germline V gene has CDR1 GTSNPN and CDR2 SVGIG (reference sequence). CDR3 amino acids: CAWSAANSGANVLTF. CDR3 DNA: TGTGCCTGGAGTGCGGCGAACTCTGGGGCCAACGTCCTGACTTTC.

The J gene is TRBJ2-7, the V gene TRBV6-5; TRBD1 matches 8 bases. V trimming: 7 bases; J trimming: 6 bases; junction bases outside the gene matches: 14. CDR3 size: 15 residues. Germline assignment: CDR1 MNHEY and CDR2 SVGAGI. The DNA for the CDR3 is TGTGCCAGCATCCCTCCAGGGGGCGCACATGGCGAGCAGTACTTC. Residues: CASIPPGGAHGEQYF.

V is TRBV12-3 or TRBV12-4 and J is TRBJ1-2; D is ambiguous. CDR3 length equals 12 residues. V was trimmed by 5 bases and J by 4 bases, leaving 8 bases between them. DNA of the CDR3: TGTGCCAGCAGTGGAGGTGGCTATGGCTACACCTTC. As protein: CASSGGGYGYTF.

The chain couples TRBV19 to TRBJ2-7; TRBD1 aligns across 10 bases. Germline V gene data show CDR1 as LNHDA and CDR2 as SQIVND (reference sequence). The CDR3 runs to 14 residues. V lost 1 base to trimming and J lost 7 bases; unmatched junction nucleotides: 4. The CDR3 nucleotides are TGTGCCAGTAGTATAGGACAGGGGGCTGTGGAGCAGTACTTC. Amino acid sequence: CASSIGQGAVEQYF.

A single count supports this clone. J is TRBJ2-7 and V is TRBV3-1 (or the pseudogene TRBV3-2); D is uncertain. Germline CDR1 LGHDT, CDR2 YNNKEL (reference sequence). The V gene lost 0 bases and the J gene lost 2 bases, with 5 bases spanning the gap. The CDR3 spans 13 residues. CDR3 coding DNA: TGTGCCAGCAGCCAAGACGGCCCCTACGAGCAGTACTTC. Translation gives CASSQDGPYEQYF.

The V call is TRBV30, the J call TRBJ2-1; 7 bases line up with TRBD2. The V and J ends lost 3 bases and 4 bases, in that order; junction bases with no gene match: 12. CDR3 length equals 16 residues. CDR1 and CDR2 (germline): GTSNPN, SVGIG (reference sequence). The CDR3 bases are TGTGCCTGGAGAAGTAATGCGGGAGATTCGTACAATGAGCAGTTCTTC. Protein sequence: CAWRSNAGDSYNEQFF.

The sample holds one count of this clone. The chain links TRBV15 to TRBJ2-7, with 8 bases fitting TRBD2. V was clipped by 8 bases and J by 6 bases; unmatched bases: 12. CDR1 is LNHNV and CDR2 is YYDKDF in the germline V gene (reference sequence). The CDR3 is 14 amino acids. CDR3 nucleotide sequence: TGTGCCACCGGATTAGCGGGAATAGGTGGCGAGCAGTACTTC. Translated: CATGLAGIGGEQYF.

The CDR3 loop is CASSEPPEGTGVGGNTIYF. The DNA of the CDR3 is TGTGCCAGCAGTGAGCCCCCCGAGGGGACAGGTGTAGGTGGAAACACCATATATTTT. This rearrangement joins TRBV6-1 to TRBJ1-3, with 8 nucleotides matching TRBD1. Germline-derived CDR1 and CDR2 are MNHNS and SASEGT. J gave up 3 bases and V 3 bases, and 16 bases lay outside the gene matches. The CDR3 sequence is 19 residues long.